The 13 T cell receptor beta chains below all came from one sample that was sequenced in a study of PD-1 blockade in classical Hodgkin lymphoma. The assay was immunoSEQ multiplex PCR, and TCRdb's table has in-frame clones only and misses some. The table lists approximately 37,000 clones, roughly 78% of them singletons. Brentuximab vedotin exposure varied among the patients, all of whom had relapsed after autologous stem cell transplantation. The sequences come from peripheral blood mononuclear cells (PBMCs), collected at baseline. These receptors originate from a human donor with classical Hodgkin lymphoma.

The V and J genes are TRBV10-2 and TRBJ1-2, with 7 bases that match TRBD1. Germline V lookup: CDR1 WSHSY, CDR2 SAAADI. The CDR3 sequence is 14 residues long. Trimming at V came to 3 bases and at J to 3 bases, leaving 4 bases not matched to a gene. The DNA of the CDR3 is TGCGCCAGCAGTGAAACAGGGGTATACTATGGCTACACCTTC. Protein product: CASSETGVYYGYTF.

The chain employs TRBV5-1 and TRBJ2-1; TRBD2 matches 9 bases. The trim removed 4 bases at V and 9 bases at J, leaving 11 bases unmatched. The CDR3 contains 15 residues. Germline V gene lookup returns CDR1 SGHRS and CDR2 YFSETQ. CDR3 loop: CASSVAGVKLGEQFF. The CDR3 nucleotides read TGCGCCAGCAGCGTAGCGGGGGTCAAGCTGGGTGAGCAGTTCTTC.

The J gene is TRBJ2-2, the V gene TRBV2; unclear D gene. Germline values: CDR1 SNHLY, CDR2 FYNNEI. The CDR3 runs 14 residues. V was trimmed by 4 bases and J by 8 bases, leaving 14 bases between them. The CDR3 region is CASSALGLSGELFF. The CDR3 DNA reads TGTGCCAGCAGTGCCCTCGGGCTATCAGGGGAGCTGTTTTTT.

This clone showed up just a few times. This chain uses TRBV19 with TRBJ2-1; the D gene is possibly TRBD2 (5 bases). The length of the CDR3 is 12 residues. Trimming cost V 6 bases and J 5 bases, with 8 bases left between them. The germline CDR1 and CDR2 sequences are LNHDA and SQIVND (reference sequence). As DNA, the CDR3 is TGTGCCAGTAGCATCGGGAACAATGAGCAGTTCTTC. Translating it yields CASSIGNNEQFF.

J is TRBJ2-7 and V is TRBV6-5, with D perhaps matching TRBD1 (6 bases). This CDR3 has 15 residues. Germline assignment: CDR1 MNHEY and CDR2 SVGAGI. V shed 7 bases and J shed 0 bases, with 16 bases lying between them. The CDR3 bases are TGTGCCAGCACCCTACAGGGCTTTAGCTCCTACGAGCAGTACTTC. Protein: CASTLQGFSSYEQYF.

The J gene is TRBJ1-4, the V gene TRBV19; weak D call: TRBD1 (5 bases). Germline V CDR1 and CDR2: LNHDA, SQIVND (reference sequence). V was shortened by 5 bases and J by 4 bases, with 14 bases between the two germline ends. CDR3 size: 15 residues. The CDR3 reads CASSSSGQNNEKLFF. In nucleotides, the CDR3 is TGTGCCAGTAGTTCTTCGGGGCAGAATAATGAAAAACTGTTTTTT.

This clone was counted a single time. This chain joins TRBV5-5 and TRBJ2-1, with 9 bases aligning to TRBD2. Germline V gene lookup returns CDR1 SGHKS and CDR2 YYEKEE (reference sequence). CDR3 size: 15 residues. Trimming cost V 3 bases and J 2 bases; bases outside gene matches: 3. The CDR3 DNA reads TGTGCCAGCAGCTCGAGCGGGGGGACCTACAATGAGCAGTTCTTC. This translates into CASSSSGGTYNEQFF.

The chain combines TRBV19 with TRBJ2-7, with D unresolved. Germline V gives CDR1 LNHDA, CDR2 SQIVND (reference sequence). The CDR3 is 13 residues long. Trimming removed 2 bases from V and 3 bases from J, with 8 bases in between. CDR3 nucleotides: TGTGCCAGTAGTATAAACGGTTTCTACGAGCAGTACTTC. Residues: CASSINGFYEQYF.

CDR3 DNA: TGCGCCAGCAGCCGTGGAAGGGGGCCAGGCGGCTACACCTTC. Its protein is CASSRGRGPGGYTF. This chain joins TRBV4-3 and TRBJ1-2, with TRBD1 matching 7 bases. Germline lookup yields CDR1 LGHNA and CDR2 YSLEER. The CDR3 consists of 14 residues. V shed 4 bases, J shed 8 bases, and the junction held 10 bases outside the gene matches.

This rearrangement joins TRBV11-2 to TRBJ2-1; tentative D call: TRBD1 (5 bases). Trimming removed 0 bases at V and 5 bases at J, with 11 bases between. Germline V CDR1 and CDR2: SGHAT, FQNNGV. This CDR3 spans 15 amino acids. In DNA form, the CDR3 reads TGTGCCAGCAGCTTAGATCGGCCAGGGAACAATGAGCAGTTCTTC. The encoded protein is CASSLDRPGNNEQFF.

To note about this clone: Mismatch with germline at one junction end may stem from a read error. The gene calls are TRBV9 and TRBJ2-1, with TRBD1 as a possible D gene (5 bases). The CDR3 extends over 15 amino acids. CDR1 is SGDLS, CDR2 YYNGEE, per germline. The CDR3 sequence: CASSPGPEDGDEQLF. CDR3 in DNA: TGTGCCAGCAGCCCAGGGCCAGAGGATGGGGATGAGCAGCTCTTC.

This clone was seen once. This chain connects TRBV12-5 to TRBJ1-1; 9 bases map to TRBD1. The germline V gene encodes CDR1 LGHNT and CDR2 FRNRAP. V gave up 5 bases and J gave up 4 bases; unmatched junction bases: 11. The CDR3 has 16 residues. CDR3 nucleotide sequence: TGTGCTAGTGGTCGACCAACAGGGGGCCGGGGCACTGAAGCTTTCTTT. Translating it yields CASGRPTGGRGTEAFF.

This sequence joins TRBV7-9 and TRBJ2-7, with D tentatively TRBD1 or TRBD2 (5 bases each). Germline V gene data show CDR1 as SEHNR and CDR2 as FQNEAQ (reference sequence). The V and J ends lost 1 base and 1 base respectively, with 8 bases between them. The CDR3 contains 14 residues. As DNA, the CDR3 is TGTGCCAGCAGCTTAGGGGGGAATTCCTACGAGCAGTACTTC. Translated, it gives CASSLGGNSYEQYF. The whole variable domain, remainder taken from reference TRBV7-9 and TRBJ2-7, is DTGVSQNPRHKITKRGQNVTFRCDPISEHNRLYWYRQTLGQGPEFLTYFQNEAQLEKSRLLSDRFSAERPKGSFSTLEIQRTEQGDSAMYLCASSLGGNSYEQYFGPGTRLTVT.